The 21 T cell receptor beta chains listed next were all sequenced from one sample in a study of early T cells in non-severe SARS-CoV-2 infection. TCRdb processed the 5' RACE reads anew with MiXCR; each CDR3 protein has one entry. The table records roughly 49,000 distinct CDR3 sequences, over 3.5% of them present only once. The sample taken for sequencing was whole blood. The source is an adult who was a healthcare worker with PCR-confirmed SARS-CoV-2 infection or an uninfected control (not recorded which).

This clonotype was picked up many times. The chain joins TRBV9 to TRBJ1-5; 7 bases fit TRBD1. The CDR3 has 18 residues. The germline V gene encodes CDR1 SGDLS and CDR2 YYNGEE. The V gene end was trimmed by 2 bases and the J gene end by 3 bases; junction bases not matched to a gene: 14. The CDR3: CASSVHKRDRASNQPQHF. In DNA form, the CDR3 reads TGTGCCAGCAGCGTCCACAAGAGAGACAGGGCCTCCAATCAGCCCCAGCATTTT.

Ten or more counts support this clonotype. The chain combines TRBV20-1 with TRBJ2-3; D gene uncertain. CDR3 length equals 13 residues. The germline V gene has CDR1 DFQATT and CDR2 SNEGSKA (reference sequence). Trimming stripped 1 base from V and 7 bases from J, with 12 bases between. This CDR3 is CSARGSRVYTQYF. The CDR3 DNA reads TGCAGTGCTAGAGGGTCGCGTGTGTATACGCAGTATTTT.

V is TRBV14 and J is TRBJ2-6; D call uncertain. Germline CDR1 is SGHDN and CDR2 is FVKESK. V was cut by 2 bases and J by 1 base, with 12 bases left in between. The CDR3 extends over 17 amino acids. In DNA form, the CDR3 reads TGTGCCAGCAGCCAATTACACAGTTCATCTGGGGCCAACGTCCTGACTTTC. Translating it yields CASSQLHSSSGANVLTF.

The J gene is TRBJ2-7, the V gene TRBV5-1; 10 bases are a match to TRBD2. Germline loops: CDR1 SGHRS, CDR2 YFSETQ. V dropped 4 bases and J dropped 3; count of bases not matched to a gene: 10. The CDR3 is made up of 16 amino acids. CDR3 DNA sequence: TGCGCCAGCAGCGCCTCGTATTCTAGCGGGAGCTACGAGCAGTACTTC. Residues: CASSASYSSGSYEQYF. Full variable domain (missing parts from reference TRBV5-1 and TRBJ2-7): KAGVTQTPRYLIKTRGQQVTLSCSPISGHRSVSWYQQTPGQGLQFLFEYFSETQRNKGNFPGRFSGRQFSNSRSEMNVSTLELGDSALYLCASSASYSSGSYEQYFGPGTRLTVT.

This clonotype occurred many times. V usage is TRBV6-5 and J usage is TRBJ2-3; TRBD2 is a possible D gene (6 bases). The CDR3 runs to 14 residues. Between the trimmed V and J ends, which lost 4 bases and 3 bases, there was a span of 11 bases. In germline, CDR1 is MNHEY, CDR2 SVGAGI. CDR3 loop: CASSSYGRTDTQYF. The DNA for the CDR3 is TGTGCCAGCAGTTCCTACGGGAGAACAGATACGCAGTATTTT.

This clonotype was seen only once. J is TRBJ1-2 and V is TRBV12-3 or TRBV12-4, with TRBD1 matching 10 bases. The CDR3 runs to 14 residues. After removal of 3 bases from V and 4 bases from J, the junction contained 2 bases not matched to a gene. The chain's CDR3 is CASSLTGGVYGYTF. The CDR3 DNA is TGTGCCAGCAGTTTGACAGGGGGCGTCTATGGCTACACCTTC.

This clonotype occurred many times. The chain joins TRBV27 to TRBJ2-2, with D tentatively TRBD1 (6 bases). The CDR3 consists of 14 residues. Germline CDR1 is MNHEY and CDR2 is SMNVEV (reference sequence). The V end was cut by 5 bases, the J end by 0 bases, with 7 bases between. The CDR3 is CASSAGANTGELFF. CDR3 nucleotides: TGTGCCAGCAGTGCAGGGGCGAACACCGGGGAGCTGTTTTTT.

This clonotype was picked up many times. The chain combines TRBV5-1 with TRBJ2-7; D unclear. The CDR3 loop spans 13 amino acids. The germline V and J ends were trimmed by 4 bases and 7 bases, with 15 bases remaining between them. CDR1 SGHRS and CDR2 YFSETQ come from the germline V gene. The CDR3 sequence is CASSPLAGVEQYF. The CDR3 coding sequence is TGCGCCAGCAGCCCCTTGGCTGGAGTTGAGCAGTACTTC.

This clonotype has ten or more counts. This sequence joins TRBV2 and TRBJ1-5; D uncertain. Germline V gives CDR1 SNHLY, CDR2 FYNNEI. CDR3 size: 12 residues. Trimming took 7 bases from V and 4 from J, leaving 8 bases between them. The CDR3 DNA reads TGTGCCAGCACCTTCGGAAATCAGCCCCAGCATTTT. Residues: CASTFGNQPQHF.

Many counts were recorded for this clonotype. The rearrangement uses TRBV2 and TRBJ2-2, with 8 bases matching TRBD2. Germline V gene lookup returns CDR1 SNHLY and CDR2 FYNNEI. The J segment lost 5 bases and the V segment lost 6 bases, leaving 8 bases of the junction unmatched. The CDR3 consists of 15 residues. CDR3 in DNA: TGTGCCAGCAGGTCGCTAGCGGGTGGAACCGGGGAGCTGTTTTTT. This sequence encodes CASRSLAGGTGELFF.

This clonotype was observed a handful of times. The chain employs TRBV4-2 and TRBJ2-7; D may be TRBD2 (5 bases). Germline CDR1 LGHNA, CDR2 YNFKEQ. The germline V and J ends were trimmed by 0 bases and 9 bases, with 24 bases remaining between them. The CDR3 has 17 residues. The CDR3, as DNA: TGTGCCAGCAGCCAAGATCAGTTCGTCGGGGTTCCCTCTGGGCAGTACTTC. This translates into CASSQDQFVGVPSGQYF.

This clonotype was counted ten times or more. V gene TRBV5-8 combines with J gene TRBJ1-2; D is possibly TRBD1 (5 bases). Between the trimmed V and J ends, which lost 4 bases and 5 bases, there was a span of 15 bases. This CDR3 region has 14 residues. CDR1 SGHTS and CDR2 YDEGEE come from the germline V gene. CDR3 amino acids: CASSPRQGGYGYTF. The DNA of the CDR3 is TGTGCCAGCAGCCCCCGGCAGGGAGGTTATGGCTACACCTTC.

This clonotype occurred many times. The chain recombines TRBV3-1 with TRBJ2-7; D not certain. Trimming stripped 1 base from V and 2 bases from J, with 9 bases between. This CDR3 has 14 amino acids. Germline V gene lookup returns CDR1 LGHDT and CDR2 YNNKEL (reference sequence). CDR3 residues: CASSQGPDPYEQYF. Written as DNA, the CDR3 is TGTGCCAGCAGCCAAGGGCCGGATCCCTACGAGCAGTACTTC.

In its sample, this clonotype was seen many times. CDR3 amino acids: CASSLVRNRGLGRAKNIQYF. The CDR3 bases are TGTGCCAGCAGCTTAGTTAGAAACAGGGGGCTCGGACGGGCCAAAAACATTCAGTACTTC. The chain combines TRBV7-9 with TRBJ2-4; TRBD1 aligns across 9 bases. This CDR3 is 20 amino acids long. Germline V CDR1 and CDR2: SEHNR, FQNEAQ (reference sequence). Trimming at V came to 1 base and at J to 1 base, leaving 14 bases not matched to a gene. The full variable domain, rest sourced from reference TRBV7-9 and TRBJ2-4, is DTGVSQNPRHKITKRGQNVTFRCDPISEHNRLYWYRQTLGQGPEFLTYFQNEAQLEKSRLLSDRFSAERPKGSFSTLEIQRTEQGDSAMYLCASSLVRNRGLGRAKNIQYFGAGTRLSVL.

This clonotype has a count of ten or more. The CDR3 protein is CASSGDRTGYGYTF. In nucleotides, the CDR3 is TGTGCCAGTAGTGGTGACAGGACCGGCTATGGCTACACCTTC. The chain joins TRBV19 to TRBJ1-2, with a possible D match to TRBD1 (6 bases). The germline V and J ends were trimmed by 5 bases and 4 bases, with 14 bases remaining between them. Germline V gene data show CDR1 as LNHDA and CDR2 as SQIVND (reference sequence). CDR3 size: 14 residues.

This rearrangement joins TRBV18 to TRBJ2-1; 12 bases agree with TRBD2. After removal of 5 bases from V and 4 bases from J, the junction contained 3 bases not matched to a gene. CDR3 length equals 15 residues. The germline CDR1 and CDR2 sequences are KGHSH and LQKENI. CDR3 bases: TGTGCCAGCTCAAAACTAGCGGGAGGTTACAATGAGCAGTTCTTC. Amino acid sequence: CASSKLAGGYNEQFF.

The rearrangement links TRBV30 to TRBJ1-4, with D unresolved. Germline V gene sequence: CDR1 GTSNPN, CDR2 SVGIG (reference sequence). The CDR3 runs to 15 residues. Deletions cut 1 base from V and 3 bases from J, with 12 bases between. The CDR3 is CAWSGQLGSNEKLFF. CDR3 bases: TGTGCCTGGAGTGGTCAGTTGGGGTCTAATGAAAAACTGTTTTTT.

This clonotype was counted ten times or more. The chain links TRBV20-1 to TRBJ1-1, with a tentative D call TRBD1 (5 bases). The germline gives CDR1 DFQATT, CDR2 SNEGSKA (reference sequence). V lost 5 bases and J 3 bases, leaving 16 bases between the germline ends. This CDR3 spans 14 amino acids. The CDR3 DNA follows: TGCAGTGCTCCCTTTGGGGGTAGGTACACTGAAGCTTTCTTT. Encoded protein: CSAPFGGRYTEAFF.

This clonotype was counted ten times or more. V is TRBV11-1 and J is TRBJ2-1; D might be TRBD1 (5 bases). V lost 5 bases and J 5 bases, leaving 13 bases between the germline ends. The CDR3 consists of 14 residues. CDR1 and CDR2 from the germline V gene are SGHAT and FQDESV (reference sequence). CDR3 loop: CASSRDSQNNEQFF. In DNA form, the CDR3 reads TGTGCCAGCAGCCGAGACAGTCAGAACAATGAGCAGTTCTTC.

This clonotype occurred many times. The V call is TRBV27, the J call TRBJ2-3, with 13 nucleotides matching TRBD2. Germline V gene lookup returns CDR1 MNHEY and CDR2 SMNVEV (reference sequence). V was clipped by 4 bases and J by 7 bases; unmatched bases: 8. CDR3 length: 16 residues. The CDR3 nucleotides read TGTGCCAGCAGTTCGCCGACTAGCGGGAGGACCTATACGCAGTATTTT. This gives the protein CASSSPTSGRTYTQYF.

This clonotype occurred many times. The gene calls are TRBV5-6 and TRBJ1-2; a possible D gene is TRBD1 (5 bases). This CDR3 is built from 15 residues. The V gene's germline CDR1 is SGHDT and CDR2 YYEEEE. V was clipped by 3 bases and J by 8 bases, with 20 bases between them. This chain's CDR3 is CASSSPVPVWGGYTF. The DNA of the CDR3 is TGTGCCAGCAGCTCCCCAGTGCCGGTTTGGGGCGGCTACACCTTC.